Each of the 10 T cell receptor beta chains below was sequenced from the same sample in a study of human CD8 memory T cell subsets. It was UMI-labeled 5' RACE by which the TCR beta libraries were made. TCRdb reprocessed the 5' RACE reads, with one entry per CDR3 protein and no DNA. Here the sample table reports fewer than 11,000 distinct CDR3 sequences. The sequencing sample was made of CD8+ stem-like memory T cells (TSCM and TCM) sorted from PBMCs. Subset: stem-like memory CD8 T cells (TSTEM), CCR7+ PD-1- TIGIT-. Receptors were obtained from a human donor in good health.

The chain combines TRBV6-2 or TRBV6-3 with TRBJ2-7; TCRdb lists TRBD1, though no DNA is available to test this call. This CDR3 comprises 14 residues. Germline lookup yields CDR1 MNHEY and CDR2 SVGEGT. CDR3 amino acids: CASSPRDTIYEQYF.

The chain carries TRBV6-2 or TRBV6-3 and TRBJ2-1; the TCRdb D gene call, TRBD2, has no DNA to confirm it. The CDR3 has 16 residues. Germline loops: CDR1 MNHEY, CDR2 SVGEGT. The chain's CDR3 is CASSYLAEAPNNEQFF.

This chain uses TRBV10-3 with TRBJ1-2; as DNA is missing, the TRBD1 call by TCRdb cannot be tested. Germline CDR1 and CDR2: ENHRY and SYGVKD. CDR3 length: 16 residues. The CDR3 protein is CAISESSGPGAYGYTF.

The rearrangement links TRBV30 to TRBJ2-1; with no DNA, the TCRdb D assignment of TRBD1 cannot be verified. This CDR3 has 15 amino acids. The germline CDR1 and CDR2 sequences are GTSNPN and SVGIG (reference sequence). This CDR3 is CAWSVRTGVPNEQFF.

The rearrangement uses TRBV28 and TRBJ2-5. Germline V gene data show CDR1 as MDHEN and CDR2 as SYDVKM. This CDR3 region has 14 residues. CDR3: CASSLRLRQETQYF. Full variable domain (missing parts from reference TRBV28 and TRBJ2-5): DVKVTQSSRYLVKRTGEKVFLECVQDMDHENMFWYRQDPGLGLRLIYFSYDVKMKEKGDIPEGYSVSREKKERFSLILESASTNQTSMYLCASSLRLRQETQYFGPGTRLLVL.

The rearrangement joins TRBV6-2 or TRBV6-3 to TRBJ2-3. The CDR3 totals 14 residues. CDR1 is MNHEY, CDR2 SVGEGT, per germline. The CDR3 spells CASSPTASTDTQYF.

This clonotype ranks as medium-sized (0.01 to 0.1%) in terms of frequency. The chain is built from TRBV27 and TRBJ1-1; there is no DNA to check the TCRdb D call of TRBD1. The CDR3 sequence is 13 residues long. Per germline, CDR1 MNHEY and CDR2 SMNVEV (reference sequence). CDR3 protein: CASSDRQGTEAFF.

The CDR3 reads CASSYWTQGIEAFF. The gene calls are TRBV6-5 and TRBJ1-1; there is no DNA to check the TCRdb D call of TRBD1. CDR1 is MNHEY and CDR2 is SVGAGI in the germline V gene. This CDR3 contains 14 residues.

This chain connects TRBV12-5 to TRBJ2-1; the TRBD1 assignment by TCRdb is unverifiable without DNA. The CDR3 runs to 11 residues. From germline, CDR1 is LGHNT and CDR2 FRNRAP. CDR3 loop: CASGFAQEQFF.

This chain connects TRBV6-2 or TRBV6-3 to TRBJ2-1; TCRdb's D call of TRBD1 is untestable without DNA. Germline V gene sequence: CDR1 MNHEY, CDR2 SVGEGT. The CDR3 length is 14 residues. The CDR3 reads CASAVTGPYNEQFF.